What follows is one T cell receptor (beta chain) and its context. The assay was immunoSEQ multiplex PCR, and TCRdb's table has in-frame clones only and misses some. In the table there are approximately 63,000 clones, 92% of which are singletons. This sample was included in a study of T cell changes during pregnancy in multiple sclerosis. Germline V gene data show CDR1 as SGHRS and CDR2 as YFSETQ. This CDR3 contains 14 residues. V shed 4 bases, J shed 2 bases, and the junction held 6 bases outside the gene matches. This receptor was identified in a female donor in good health, enrolled as a control in a pregnancy study. J is TRBJ2-7 and V is TRBV5-1; 7 bases line up with TRBD1. The sequenced sample was peripheral blood, obtained in the third trimester of pregnancy. CDR3 sequence (DNA): TGCGCCAGCAGCCTCCAGGGGGAAACCTACGAGCAGTACTTC. It yields the protein CASSLQGETYEQYF.